A single sample gave rise to the 32 T cell receptor beta chains below, sequenced in a study of blood T cell repertoires in COVID-19. Profiling relied on immunoSEQ multiplex PCR, and the TCRdb table lists in-frame clones only, not all of them. The sample consists of 250,000 to 300,000 clones, roughly 86% of them appearing once. Sequenced sample: PBMCs or T cells enriched from blood (not recorded which). Every receptor here comes from a woman aged 25-40 years who had recovered from COVID-19.

The rearrangement uses TRBV18 and TRBJ1-1; tentative D call: TRBD1 (5 bases). CDR3 length equals 14 residues. Trimming pared 3 bases from V and 8 bases from J, leaving 16 bases between. The V gene's germline CDR1 is KGHSH and CDR2 LQKENI. CDR3: CASSPLGGMGEAFF. The CDR3 coding sequence is TGTGCCAGCTCACCTTTGGGGGGGATGGGAGAAGCTTTCTTT.

This sequence joins TRBV5-1 and TRBJ2-1, with D possibly being TRBD1 (6 bases). Looked up from germline, CDR1 is SGHRS and CDR2 is YFSETQ. There are 15 residues in the CDR3. Trimming took 5 bases from V and 4 from J, leaving 16 bases between them. The CDR3 DNA reads TGCGCCAGCAGTCCTTCCGACAGGCAATACAATGAGCAGTTCTTC. Protein: CASSPSDRQYNEQFF.

The chain couples TRBV11-2 to TRBJ1-2; D remains ambiguous. Trimming took 6 bases from V and 5 from J, leaving 16 bases between them. Germline-derived CDR1 and CDR2 are SGHAT and FQNNGV. This CDR3 has 14 amino acids. CDR3 sequence reads: CASSPEAPGYGYTF. CDR3 DNA sequence: TGTGCCAGCAGTCCCGAGGCTCCCGGGTATGGCTACACCTTC.

The V gene is TRBV2, the J gene TRBJ2-3; TRBD2 matches 13 bases. The germline V gene encodes CDR1 SNHLY and CDR2 FYNNEI. The CDR3 is made up of 20 amino acids. The junction had 20 bases not matched to a gene; V was cut back by 7 bases and J by 4 bases. This CDR3 reads CASTIPGLAGDRESSDTQYF. The CDR3 DNA is TGTGCCAGCACTATCCCTGGACTAGCGGGAGACCGAGAGAGCTCAGATACGCAGTATTTT.

This clone has just one count. Other DNA variants within this sample encode the same CDR3. V usage is TRBV2 and J usage is TRBJ1-2; no firm D call. In germline, CDR1 is SNHLY, CDR2 FYNNEI. V was trimmed by 4 bases and J by 6 bases, leaving 6 bases between them. The CDR3 runs to 11 residues. The CDR3 sequence is CASSVRDGYTF. The CDR3, as DNA: TGTGCCAGCAGTGTGCGGGATGGCTACACCTTC.

The genes are TRBV28 and TRBJ1-6, with D maybe TRBD1 (5 bases). Trimming removed 6 bases at V and 3 bases at J, with 15 bases between. Germline V lookup: CDR1 MDHEN, CDR2 SYDVKM. The CDR3 spans 16 residues. CDR3: CASRRNQGHYNSPLHF. For the CDR3, the DNA is TGTGCCAGCAGGCGGAATCAGGGCCACTATAATTCACCCCTCCACTTT.

The chain joins TRBV9 to TRBJ1-1, with 9 bases that match TRBD1. In germline, CDR1 is SGDLS, CDR2 YYNGEE. The CDR3 has 15 residues. The V gene end was trimmed by 3 bases and the J gene end by 1 base; junction bases not matched to a gene: 4. CDR3 nucleotides: TGTGCCAGCAGCGCCCAGACAGGGGGGAACACTGAAGCTTTCTTT. Its protein product is CASSAQTGGNTEAFF.

The chain carries TRBV27 and TRBJ1-1; perhaps TRBD1 as D (5 bases). Looked up from germline, CDR1 is MNHEY and CDR2 is SMNVEV (reference sequence). CDR3 size: 16 residues. V shed 5 bases and J shed 4 bases, with 20 bases lying between them. The CDR3 here is CASSPPGVREVTEAFF. CDR3 coding DNA: TGTGCCAGCAGTCCTCCCGGGGTCAGGGAGGTCACTGAAGCTTTCTTT.

As regards this clone: At one end the junction does not follow the germline gene, possibly because of a read error. The chain carries TRBV3-1 (or the pseudogene TRBV3-2) and TRBJ2-7, with TRBD1 matching 8 bases. This CDR3 contains 15 residues. Germline loops: CDR1 LGHDT, CDR2 YNNKEL (reference sequence). The CDR3 DNA sequence: TGTGCCAGCAGCCAAGTCACGACAGGGGCTGGGTCGTTGGACTTC. Residues: CASSQVTTGAGSLDF.

This chain links TRBV7-8 with TRBJ1-2, with no clear D. The germline CDR1 and CDR2 sequences are SGHVS and FQNEAQ. The germline V and J ends were trimmed by 6 bases and 2 bases, with 13 bases remaining between them. The CDR3 runs 14 residues. The CDR3: CASRGGSVNYGYTF. The CDR3 DNA follows: TGTGCCAGCAGGGGAGGGTCAGTCAACTATGGCTACACCTTC.

The chain employs TRBV27 and TRBJ2-5, with 9 nucleotides matching TRBD2. After removal of 3 bases from V and 12 bases from J, the junction contained 8 bases not matched to a gene. CDR3 size: 13 residues. Germline lookup yields CDR1 MNHEY and CDR2 SMNVEV (reference sequence). The CDR3 DNA follows: TGTGCCAGCAGTTTTGCGGGGGGGCCAATCGAGTACTTC. This sequence encodes CASSFAGGPIEYF.

In nucleotides, the CDR3 is TGTGCCAGCAACCTGGCAGGGGGCAACGGGGGGCAGTACTTC. The encoded protein is CASNLAGGNGGQYF. The genes are TRBV6-5 and TRBJ2-7; 8 bases match TRBD1. The CDR3 totals 14 residues. Losses at the gene ends were 7 bases for V and 9 bases for J; bases not matched to a gene: 14. CDR1 is MNHEY, CDR2 SVGAGI, per germline.

V gene TRBV5-1 combines with J gene TRBJ1-5; 8 bases fit TRBD1. V shed 4 bases and J 2 bases; nucleotides not matched to a gene: 5. From germline, CDR1 is SGHRS and CDR2 YFSETQ. The CDR3 spans 15 residues. The CDR3 is CASSPGQVGNQPQHF. The CDR3, as DNA: TGCGCCAGCAGCCCGGGACAGGTGGGCAATCAGCCCCAGCATTTT.

CDR3 nucleotides: TGTGCCAGCTCACCACCGGGGGGGTTGAACACTGAAGCTTTCTTT. Translated: CASSPPGGLNTEAFF. This rearrangement joins TRBV18 to TRBJ1-1, with a weak D call TRBD1 (5 bases). Germline V gene data show CDR1 as KGHSH and CDR2 as LQKENI. Trimming stripped 0 bases from V and 0 bases from J, with 8 bases between. The CDR3 totals 15 residues.

The V call is TRBV7-9, the J call TRBJ2-1; 12 bases are shared with TRBD2. Trimming took 5 bases from V and 6 from J; bases not matched to a gene: 5. Germline V gene sequence: CDR1 SEHNR, CDR2 FQNEAQ (reference sequence). The CDR3 spans 15 residues. CDR3 in amino acids: CASSTSGGTLNEQFF. CDR3 nucleotide sequence: TGTGCCAGCAGCACTAGCGGGGGGACCCTCAATGAGCAGTTCTTC.

This rearrangement joins TRBV19 to TRBJ1-5, with D tentatively TRBD1 (5 bases). The CDR3 runs to 13 residues. The germline CDR1 and CDR2 sequences are LNHDA and SQIVND (reference sequence). The V end was cut by 7 bases, the J end by 3 bases, with 10 bases between. The CDR3 is CASTDRFNQPQHF. The CDR3 DNA follows: TGTGCCAGTACCGACAGATTCAATCAGCCCCAGCATTTT.

This sequence joins TRBV5-4 and TRBJ1-3, with D perhaps TRBD1 (6 bases). Looked up from germline, CDR1 is SGHNT and CDR2 is YYREEE (reference sequence). The CDR3 sequence is 12 residues long. V was pared by 5 bases and J by 4 bases, with 7 bases between. The CDR3 loop reads CASSGQGNTIYF. Here the CDR3 DNA reads TGTGCCAGCAGTGGACAGGGAAACACCATATATTTT.

The chain joins TRBV25-1 to TRBJ1-2; 7 nucleotides agree with TRBD1. Germline CDR1 reads MGHDK; CDR2 reads SYGVNS. This CDR3 is built from 14 residues. J was trimmed by 3 bases and V by 5 bases; bases with no gene match: 6. The CDR3 sequence is CASSHRGEDYGYTF. Written as DNA, the CDR3 is TGTGCCAGCAGTCACAGGGGCGAGGACTATGGCTACACCTTC.

The CDR3 reads CASSLSGGRSDYTF. The CDR3 DNA sequence: TGTGCCAGCAGTTTATCGGGAGGGCGGAGTGACTACACCTTC. The chain couples TRBV28 to TRBJ1-2; unclear D gene. V was trimmed by 1 base and J by 10 bases, leaving 16 bases between them. This CDR3 contains 14 residues. The germline gives CDR1 MDHEN, CDR2 SYDVKM.

This clone occurred once. The gene calls are TRBV12-3 or TRBV12-4 and TRBJ2-2; weak D call: TRBD2 (5 bases). The length of the CDR3 is 11 residues. The germline V and J ends were trimmed by 11 bases and 7 bases, with 11 bases remaining between them. Here the CDR3 DNA reads TGTGCCTTCAAACGGGGCGGGGAGCTGTTTTTT. Translating gives CAFKRGGELFF.

The chain has TRBV15 and TRBJ2-4, with 9 bases matching TRBD2. The J segment lost 0 bases and the V segment lost 5 bases, leaving 8 bases of the junction unmatched. Germline lookup yields CDR1 LNHNV and CDR2 YYDKDF (reference sequence). The CDR3 covers 17 residues. This CDR3 reads CATSGSGSEGAKNIQYF. The CDR3 coding sequence is TGTGCCACCAGCGGTAGCGGGAGCGAGGGAGCCAAAAACATTCAGTACTTC. Together with reference TRBV15 and TRBJ2-4, the CDR3 gives the full variable domain: DAMVIQNPRYQVTQFGKPVTLSCSQTLNHNVMYWYQQKSSQAPKLLFHYYDKDFNNEADTPDNFQSRRPNTSFCFLDIRSPGLGDTAMYLCATSGSGSEGAKNIQYFGAGTRLSVL.

This clone was detected only once. At the DNA level, this CDR3 is encoded by other sequences in the same sample as well. The gene calls are TRBV6-5 and TRBJ1-1; D perhaps matches TRBD1 (5 bases). Trimming shortened V by 2 bases and J by 1 base, and 8 bases separated the two germline ends. Germline lookup yields CDR1 MNHEY and CDR2 SVGAGI. CDR3 length equals 14 residues. The CDR3 spells CASSYDRGNTEAFF. DNA of the CDR3: TGTGCCAGCAGTTACGACAGAGGGAACACTGAAGCTTTCTTT.

V is TRBV10-3 and J is TRBJ1-1, with TRBD1 as a possible D gene (6 bases). The CDR3 is 14 amino acids. From germline, CDR1 is ENHRY and CDR2 SYGVKD. The V end lost 6 bases, the J end lost 1 base, and 12 bases lay between the germline ends. This CDR3 is CAIRRPGQNTEAFF. In DNA, the CDR3 is TGTGCCATCAGGAGACCGGGACAGAACACTGAAGCTTTCTTT.

The chain combines TRBV7-6 with TRBJ2-4, with 9 bases matching TRBD2. Germline CDR1 is SGHVS and CDR2 is FNYEAQ. This CDR3 is 20 amino acids long. The V gene end was trimmed by 1 base and the J gene end by 0 bases; junction bases not matched to a gene: 13. The CDR3 DNA follows: TGTGCCAGCAGCTTAGGGGCAACTGCGGGGGGGCCTGTAGCCAAAAACATTCAGTACTTC. Residues: CASSLGATAGGPVAKNIQYF.

This clone was seen only once. This rearrangement joins TRBV11-3 to TRBJ2-2; a weak D match, TRBD2 (5 bases). CDR1 and CDR2 (germline): SGHNT, YENEEA. This CDR3 is built from 15 residues. The V end lost 2 bases, the J end lost 5 bases, and 12 bases lay between the germline ends. CDR3 sequence reads: CASSLFGGLTGELFF. CDR3 DNA sequence: TGTGCCAGCAGCTTATTCGGCGGGCTGACCGGGGAGCTGTTTTTT.

The rearrangement links TRBV4-1 to TRBJ1-2, with a tentative D call TRBD1 (6 bases). The CDR3 runs 14 residues. Germline assignment: CDR1 MGHRA and CDR2 YSYEKL. V shed 0 bases and J shed 3 bases, with 8 bases lying between them. CDR3 DNA sequence: TGCGCCAGCAGCCAAGACAGGGGTTACTATGGCTACACCTTC. Its translation is CASSQDRGYYGYTF.

The chain joins TRBV4-1 to TRBJ1-1; D is uncertain. The CDR3 is made up of 17 amino acids. V gave up 3 bases and J gave up 1 base, with 18 bases separating them. Per germline, CDR1 MGHRA and CDR2 YSYEKL. CDR3 nucleotide sequence: TGCGCCAGCAGCCAGTACACCGCCGAGAGAGGGAACACTGAAGCTTTCTTT. Translated, it gives CASSQYTAERGNTEAFF.

The V call is TRBV27, the J call TRBJ1-2; 9 nucleotides agree with TRBD1. The CDR3 runs 17 residues. Unmatched junction bases numbered 13, after V lost 5 bases and J lost 3 bases. Germline V gene sequence: CDR1 MNHEY, CDR2 SMNVEV (reference sequence). CDR3 DNA: TGTGCCAGCAGTCCACTCACCGGGACAGGGCCCCACTATGGCTACACCTTC. Translating it yields CASSPLTGTGPHYGYTF.

The genes are TRBV10-3 and TRBJ1-4, with D possibly matching TRBD1 (6 bases). The CDR3 has 13 residues. Trimming stripped 10 bases from V and 8 bases from J, with 17 bases between. Germline V gene data show CDR1 as ENHRY and CDR2 as SYGVKD. The CDR3 bases are TGTGCCAGCCGAGACAGGAGGATGGAAAAACTGTTTTTT. Amino acids: CASRDRRMEKLFF.

CDR3 region: CASSLNPQTSYGYTF. For the CDR3, the DNA is TGTGCCAGCAGCTTAAACCCCCAGACAAGCTATGGCTACACCTTC. The gene calls are TRBV7-9 and TRBJ1-2; D gene uncertain. Germline V gene data show CDR1 as SEHNR and CDR2 as FQNEAQ (reference sequence). CDR3 size: 15 residues. Trimming left V 2 bases short and J 4 bases short, with 14 bases between. Based on the CDR3 plus reference TRBV7-9 and TRBJ1-2, the full variable domain is DTGVSQNPRHKITKRGQNVTFRCDPISEHNRLYWYRQTLGQGPEFLTYFQNEAQLEKSRLLSDRFSAERPKGSFSTLEIQRTEQGDSAMYLCASSLNPQTSYGYTFGSGTRLTVV.

The gene calls are TRBV3-1 (or the pseudogene TRBV3-2) and TRBJ2-7; 10 bases map to TRBD2. The germline V gene has CDR1 LGHDT and CDR2 YNNKEL (reference sequence). After removal of 4 bases from V and 1 base from J, the junction contained 4 bases not matched to a gene. CDR3 size: 15 residues. Here the CDR3 reads CASSLAGGGSYEQYF. CDR3 nucleotides: TGTGCCAGCAGCCTAGCGGGAGGAGGGTCCTACGAGCAGTACTTC.

This clone has only one observation. The genes are TRBV5-1 and TRBJ1-4, with unresolved D. Germline CDR1 and CDR2: SGHRS and YFSETQ. This CDR3 spans 18 amino acids. V was shortened by 3 bases and J by 0 bases, with 18 bases between the two germline ends. In DNA, the CDR3 is TGCGCCAGCAGCTCCAGACACCTGGGAGGCACAACTAATGAAAAACTGTTTTTT. Amino acids: CASSSRHLGGTTNEKLFF.